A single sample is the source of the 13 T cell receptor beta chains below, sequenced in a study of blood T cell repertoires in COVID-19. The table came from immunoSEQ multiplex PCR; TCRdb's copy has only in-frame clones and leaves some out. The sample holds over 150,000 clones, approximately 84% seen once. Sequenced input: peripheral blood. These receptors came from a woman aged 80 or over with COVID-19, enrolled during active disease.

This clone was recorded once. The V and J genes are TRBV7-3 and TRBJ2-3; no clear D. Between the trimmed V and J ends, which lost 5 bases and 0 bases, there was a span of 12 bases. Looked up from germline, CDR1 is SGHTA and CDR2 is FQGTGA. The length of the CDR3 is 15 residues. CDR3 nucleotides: TGTGCCAGCAGCCGAGGCGTCCCTAGCACAGATACGCAGTATTTT. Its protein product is CASSRGVPSTDTQYF.

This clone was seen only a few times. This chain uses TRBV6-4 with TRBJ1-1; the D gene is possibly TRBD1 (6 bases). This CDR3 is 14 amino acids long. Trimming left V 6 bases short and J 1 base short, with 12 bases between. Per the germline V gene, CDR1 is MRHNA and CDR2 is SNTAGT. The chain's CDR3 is CASSLTRGNTEAFF. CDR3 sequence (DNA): TGTGCCAGCAGCCTGACCAGGGGGAACACTGAAGCTTTCTTT.

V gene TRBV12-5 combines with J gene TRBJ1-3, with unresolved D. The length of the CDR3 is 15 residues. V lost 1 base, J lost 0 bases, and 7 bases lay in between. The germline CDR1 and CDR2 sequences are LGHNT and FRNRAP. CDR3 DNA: TGTGCTAGTGGTTTGGGCGGAGGCTCTGGAAACACCATATATTTT. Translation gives CASGLGGGSGNTIYF.

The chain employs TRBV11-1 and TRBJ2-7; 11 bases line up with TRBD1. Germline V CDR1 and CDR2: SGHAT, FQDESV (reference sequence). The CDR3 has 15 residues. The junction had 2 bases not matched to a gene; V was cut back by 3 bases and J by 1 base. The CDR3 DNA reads TGTGCCAGCAGCTTTGGGACAGGGGGTTCCTACGAGCAGTACTTC. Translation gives CASSFGTGGSYEQYF.

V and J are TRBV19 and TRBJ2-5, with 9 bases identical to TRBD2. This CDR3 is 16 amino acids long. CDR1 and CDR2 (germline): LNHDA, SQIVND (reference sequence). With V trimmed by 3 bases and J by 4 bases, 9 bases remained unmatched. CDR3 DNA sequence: TGTGCCAGTAGTATCCTGGGACTAGCAAGGCCAGAGACCCAGTACTTC. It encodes CASSILGLARPETQYF.

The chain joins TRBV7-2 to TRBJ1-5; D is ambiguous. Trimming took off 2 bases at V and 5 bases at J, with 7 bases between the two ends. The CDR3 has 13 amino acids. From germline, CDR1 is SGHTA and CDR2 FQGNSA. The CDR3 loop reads CASSLSLYQPQHF. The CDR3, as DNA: TGTGCCAGCAGCTTATCCCTTTATCAGCCCCAGCATTTT. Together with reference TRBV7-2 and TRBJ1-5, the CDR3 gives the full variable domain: GAGVSQSPSNKVTEKGKDVELRCDPISGHTALYWYRQSLGQGLEFLIYFQGNSAPDKSGLPSDRFSAERTGGSVSTLTIQRTQQEDSAVYLCASSLSLYQPQHFGDGTRLSIL.

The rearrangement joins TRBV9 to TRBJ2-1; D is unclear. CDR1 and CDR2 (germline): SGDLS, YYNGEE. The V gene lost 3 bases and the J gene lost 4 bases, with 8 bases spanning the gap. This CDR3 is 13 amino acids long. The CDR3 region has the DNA TGTGCCAGCAGCGCCCGGGTATACAATGAGCAGTTCTTC. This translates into CASSARVYNEQFF.

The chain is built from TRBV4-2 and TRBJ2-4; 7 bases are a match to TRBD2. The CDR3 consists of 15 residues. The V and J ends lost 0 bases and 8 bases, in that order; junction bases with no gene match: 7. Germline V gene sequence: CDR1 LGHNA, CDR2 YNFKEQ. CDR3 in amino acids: CASSQDGAGSDIQYF. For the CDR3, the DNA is TGTGCCAGCAGCCAAGATGGAGCGGGGAGTGACATTCAGTACTTC.

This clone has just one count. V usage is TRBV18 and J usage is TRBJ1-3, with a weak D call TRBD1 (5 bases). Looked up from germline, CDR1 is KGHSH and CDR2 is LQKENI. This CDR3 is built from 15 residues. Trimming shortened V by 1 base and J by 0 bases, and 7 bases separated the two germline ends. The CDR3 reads CASSPRGTSGNTIYF. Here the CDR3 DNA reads TGTGCCAGCTCACCACGCGGGACCTCTGGAAACACCATATATTTT.

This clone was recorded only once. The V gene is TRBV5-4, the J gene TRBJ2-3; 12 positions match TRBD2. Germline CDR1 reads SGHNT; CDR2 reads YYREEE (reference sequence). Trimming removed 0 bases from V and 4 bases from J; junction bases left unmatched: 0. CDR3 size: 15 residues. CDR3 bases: TGTGCCAGCAGCTTGGGACTAGCGGGGGCAGATACGCAGTATTTT. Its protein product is CASSLGLAGADTQYF.

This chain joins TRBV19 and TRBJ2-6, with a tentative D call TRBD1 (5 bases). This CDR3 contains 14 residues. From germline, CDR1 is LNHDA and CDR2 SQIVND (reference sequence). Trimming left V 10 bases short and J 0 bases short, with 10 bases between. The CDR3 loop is CATKQVSGANVLTF. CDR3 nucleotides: TGTGCCACCAAACAGGTCTCTGGGGCCAACGTCCTGACTTTC.

CDR3 protein: CASSQYDPGVIVDTGELFF. CDR3 bases: TGTGCCAGCAGCCAATACGATCCGGGGGTGATCGTTGACACCGGGGAGCTGTTTTTT. This chain connects TRBV3-1 (or the pseudogene TRBV3-2) to TRBJ2-2, with D possibly matching TRBD2 (6 bases). V was trimmed by 2 bases and J by 3 bases, leaving 22 bases between them. CDR3 length: 19 residues. Germline V gives CDR1 LGHDT, CDR2 YNNKEL (reference sequence).

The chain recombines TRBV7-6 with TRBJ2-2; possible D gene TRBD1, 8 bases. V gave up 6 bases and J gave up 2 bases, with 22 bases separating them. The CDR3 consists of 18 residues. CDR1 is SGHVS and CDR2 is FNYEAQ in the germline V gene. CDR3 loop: CASRFATTGGGNTGELFF. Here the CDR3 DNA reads TGTGCCAGCAGATTCGCTACCACAGGGGGGGGCAACACCGGGGAGCTGTTTTTT.